This TCR beta chain was documented in a study of cytomegalovirus exposure and HLA in healthy donors. Study results and caveats: Cytomegalovirus-associated TCR beta chains were listed, numbering some 150. Equally common other TCR beta chains were less clonally expanded than HLA-associated ones, a later analysis found.

About this clone: Antigen specificity is unknown.

Trimming took 6 bases from V and 7 from J, leaving 9 bases between them. Germline V gene sequence: CDR1 MNHEY, CDR2 SVGAGI. This CDR3 has 11 residues. The PCR used 60 Vbeta and 13 Jbeta primers. The method was immunoSEQ multiplex PCR; TCRdb's version includes in-frame clones alone and lacks a portion of them. Seen in this sample are roughly 64,000 clones; the ten most common clones hold less than 4.5%. V and J are TRBV6-5 and TRBJ1-1, with D possibly TRBD1 on 5 matching bases. What was sequenced was PBMCs. The source of this sequence is a woman between 18 and 29 years old in good health and CMV-seronegative. The chain's CDR3 is CASSDRNEAFF. In nucleotides, the CDR3 is TGTGCCAGCAGCGACAGAAATGAAGCTTTCTTT.